One and the same sample provided the 10 T cell receptor beta chains below, sequenced in a study of blood T cells in healthy people across ages (dated by TCRdb to about 2015). Libraries came from 5' RACE. TCRdb shows the sequencer as Illumina HiSeq 2500. A second about 7 to 11 cycle PCR used a sample-barcoded 5' primer and a J-beta primer mix. TCRdb took the public reads, trimmed them with fastp at Q25, ran MiXCR for clone calling and kept in-frame beta chains. When rows share a CDR3 protein, they turn into one entry using the most common DNA and genes. The table for this sample lists hundreds of thousands of distinct CDR3 sequences; around 36% of them were counted only once. The ten most abundant clones make up roughly 13% of the sample. The sample was blood. These receptors all stem from a man between 18 and 35 years old in good health.

The chain has TRBV7-9 and TRBJ2-5; TRBD1 matches at 7 bases. The DNA end lines up better with TRBJ2-7; the J call may be wrong. The CDR3 is 14 amino acids. Germline CDR1 is SEHNR and CDR2 is FQNEAQ (reference sequence). CDR3 protein: CASSLGQLGHEQYF. CDR3 sequence (DNA): TGTGCCAGCAGCTTGGGACAGTTGGGCCACGAGCAGTACTTC.

The J gene is TRBJ2-6, the V gene TRBV12-3 or TRBV12-4, with D perhaps matching TRBD2 (5 bases). Trimming removed 7 bases at V and 1 base at J, with 23 bases between. The CDR3 consists of 19 residues. CDR3 region: CASTPQTMVRLSGANVLTF. CDR3 sequence (DNA): TGTGCCAGCACCCCCCAGACTATGGTGAGGCTTTCTGGGGCCAACGTCCTGACTTTC.

The chain uses TRBV7-2 and TRBJ2-1, with D tentatively TRBD2 (6 bases). With 1 base removed from V and 11 bases from J, the gap between germline ends came to 18 bases. The CDR3 length is 15 residues. Per the germline V gene, CDR1 is SGHTA and CDR2 is FQGNSA. CDR3 sequence: CASSLESLARHQQFF. The DNA for the CDR3 is TGTGCCAGCAGCTTAGAGTCGCTAGCGCGACACCAGCAGTTCTTC. Complete variable domain (other parts from reference TRBV7-2 and TRBJ2-1): GAGVSQSPSNKVTEKGKDVELRCDPISGHTALYWYRQSLGQGLEFLIYFQGNSAPDKSGLPSDRFSAERTGGSVSTLTIQRTQQEDSAVYLCASSLESLARHQQFFGPGTRLTVL.

This clonotype was recorded many times. This chain connects TRBV3-1 to TRBJ2-5; unclear D gene. The CDR3 has 14 amino acids. Trimming left V 0 bases short and J 1 base short, with 6 bases between. Germline-derived CDR1 and CDR2 are LGHDT and YNNKEL (reference sequence). This chain's CDR3 is CASSQDASQETQYF. In nucleotides, the CDR3 is TGTGCCAGCAGCCAAGACGCGAGCCAAGAGACCCAGTACTTC.

This clonotype has a handful of counts. The rearrangement uses TRBV4-1 and TRBJ1-2; 9 nucleotides match TRBD1. Trimming at V came to 4 bases and at J to 4 bases, leaving 10 bases not matched to a gene. The CDR3 spans 16 residues. Germline lookup yields CDR1 MGHRA and CDR2 YSYEKL. The CDR3 here is CASSRAGTGRIYGYTF. CDR3 nucleotide sequence: TGCGCCAGCAGCCGAGCCGGGACAGGGAGAATCTATGGCTACACCTTC.

This chain connects TRBV11-2 to TRBJ2-7; D not resolved. CDR1 and CDR2 from the germline V gene are SGHAT and FQNNGV. Trimming left V 4 bases short and J 5 bases short, with 12 bases between. The CDR3 runs to 13 residues. The CDR3, as DNA: TGTGCCAGCAGCTCACCCTCGAAGGACGAGCAGTACTTC. Residues: CASSSPSKDEQYF.

This clonotype was recorded only once. The chain carries TRBV12-3 or TRBV12-4 and TRBJ1-2, with D unclear. Trimming shortened V by 1 base and J by 4 bases, and 10 bases separated the two germline ends. The CDR3 runs to 14 residues. DNA of the CDR3: TGTGCCAGCAGTTTAGATCCGATACCCTATGGCTACACCTTC. Amino acid sequence: CASSLDPIPYGYTF.

This clonotype was observed a handful of times. The chain has TRBV12-3 or TRBV12-4 and TRBJ1-4; D gene ambiguous. The CDR3 covers 14 residues. The V end lost 2 bases, the J end lost 8 bases, and 12 bases lay between the germline ends. The CDR3 DNA reads as TGTGCCAGCAGTTTAACACTTACGCGGGAAAAACTGTTTTTT. Residues: CASSLTLTREKLFF.

With respect to this clonotype: This may come from a read error, since a much larger clone is one base off. V and J are TRBV12-3 or TRBV12-4 and TRBJ2-6, with 8 bases aligning to TRBD1. J gave up 6 bases and V 3 bases, and 4 bases lay outside the gene matches. The CDR3 has 15 residues. The CDR3 loop reads CASSFETGAANVLTF. CDR3 nucleotides: TGTGCCAGCAGTTTTGAGACAGGGGCGGCCAACGTCCTGACTTTC.

The gene calls are TRBV20-1 and TRBJ2-5; TRBD2 might be the D (6 bases). The CDR3 totals 11 residues. The germline V gene encodes CDR1 DFQATT and CDR2 SNEGSKA (reference sequence). Trimming stripped 5 bases from V and 11 bases from J, with 15 bases between. The CDR3 protein is CSARRGTVQYF. The CDR3 coding sequence is TGCAGTGCTCGGCGGGGAACTGTGCAGTACTTC.